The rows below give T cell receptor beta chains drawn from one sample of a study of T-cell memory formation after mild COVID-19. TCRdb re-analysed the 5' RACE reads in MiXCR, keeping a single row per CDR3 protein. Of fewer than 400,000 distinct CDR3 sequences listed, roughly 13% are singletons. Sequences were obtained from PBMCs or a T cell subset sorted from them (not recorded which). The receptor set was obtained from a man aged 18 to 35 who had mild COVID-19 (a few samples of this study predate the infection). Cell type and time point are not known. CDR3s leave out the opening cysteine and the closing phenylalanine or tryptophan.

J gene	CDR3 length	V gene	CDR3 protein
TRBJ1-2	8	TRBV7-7	ASSSGGYT
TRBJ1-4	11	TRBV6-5	ASSSPGREKLF
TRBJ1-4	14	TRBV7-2	ASSLFGRSGGEKLF
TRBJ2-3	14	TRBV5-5	ASSLTSGGEIDTQY
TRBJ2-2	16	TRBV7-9	ASSSGISGTGVTGELF
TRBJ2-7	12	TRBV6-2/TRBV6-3	ASSDAIQGYEQY
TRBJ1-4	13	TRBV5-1	ASSYGQGLNEKLF
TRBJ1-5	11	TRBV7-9	ASSSDSAQPQH
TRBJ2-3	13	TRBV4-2	ASSPGGVSTDTQY
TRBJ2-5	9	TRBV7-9	ASGREKKEY